This T cell receptor beta chain was recovered during a study of blood T cells in healthy people across ages (dated by TCRdb to between 2015 and 2016). Context from the whole study: Template switching captured roughly one uniquely barcoded TCR beta cDNA molecule per two T cells in model experiments. Donors were grouped into four age groups: young (average about 15 years), middle-aged (about 40), aged (around 56) and long-lived (approximately 75). To avoid experimental bias, donors of different ages were distributed randomly across sequencing lanes. The study measured age-related changes in TCR beta repertoire diversity using deep sequencing normalized with unique cDNA molecular identifiers. Two additional independent replicas of 1 million unique cDNA reads from the same blood draw were analyzed for two donors (one aged 18 to 29 and one aged 80 or older).

This clonotype turned up a few times. Which antigen it targets is not known. Per-nucleotide qualities are absent, and no much larger clonotype sits a single base away. Findings and caveats that apply to the study as a whole: Compared with the aged group, the long-lived group had more naive CD4+ T cells, fewer expanded clones and increased TCR diversity, a pattern suggesting age selection. The percentage of naive T cells measured by flow cytometry correlated strongly with observed TCR beta diversity. Total diversity estimates from one million sequenced T cells were considered lower bounds and underestimates. Because donor CMV infection status was unknown, age-related changes in expanded clonotypes were potentially confounded. Bulk unsorted PBMC profiling prevented conclusive comparison of naive and antigen-experienced compartments. Observed TCR beta diversity per million T cells fell roughly linearly with age, and a significant reduction was already apparent by age about 38.

Systemically healthy Caucasian individuals from Russia, some 38 in total and aged roughly 6 to 100 years, were included as donors. Around 10 milliliters of peripheral blood were drawn from each donor into EDTA-treated Vacutainer tubes. Ficoll-Paque density-gradient centrifugation was used to isolate PBMCs, with at least 6.5 million per sample. Total RNA, at least 5 micrograms per sample, was extracted from PBMCs with Trizol reagent. For every donor, an aliquot of PBMCs went through flow cytometry to measure the percentages of naive CD45RAhigh/CD27high T cells. The library relied on 5' RACE. Instrument on record: Illumina HiSeq 2500. A second roughly 6 to 11 cycle PCR used a sample-barcoded 5' primer and a J-beta primer mix. A unique molecular identifier was introduced onto each TCR beta cDNA molecule by a template-switch 5' adaptor carrying 12 random nucleotides. At least 2.5 million CDR3-containing paired-end reads were obtained from each sample. First-strand cDNA synthesis was performed from all RNA using the Mint cDNA synthesis kit, with priming by a TRBC-specific oligonucleotide. Following uracil-DNA glycosylase treatment, a first 18-cycle PCR with universal primers M1SS and BC2_uni_R was performed on all cDNA. Under the source paper's analysis protocol: For normalization, 1 million high-quality reads, each with a distinct molecular identifier, were randomly selected from each sample. Reads sharing molecular identifiers were discarded rather than binned into consensus sequences. CDR3 identification, clonotype clustering and error correction used MiTCR with a Q25 quality threshold and the strictest error-elimination algorithm. A nonparametric unseen species model using Euler transformation provided a lower-bound estimate of total TCR beta diversity. The public reads were quality trimmed at Q25 with fastp and then assembled into clones with MiXCR by TCRdb, keeping productive beta chains. Rows with a matching CDR3 protein are joined into one entry that keeps the most common DNA and genes. The V and J calls and clone size are TCRdb's, not the authors'. In this sample the table shows about 640,000 distinct CDR3 sequences, roughly 43% of which occur a single time. The ten largest clonotypes hold about 32% of the sample.

Input material: blood. The sequence was obtained from an elderly man in good health.

The CDR3 has the sequence CASSPWGGEQFF. The nucleotide sequence reads TGTGCCAGCAGCCCGTGGGGGGGCGAGCAGTTCTTC. The chain employs TRBV7-2 and TRBJ2-1; perhaps TRBD2 is the D gene, with 7 bases matching. For CDR1 and CDR2, the germline V gene lists SGHTA and FQGNSA. V and J lose 5 bases and 10 bases, and a span of 12 bases separates them. The CDR3 sequence holds 12 residues, the cysteine and phenylalanine included. Left in the record is the CDR3 DNA by itself, 36 bases read in frame from the first base.